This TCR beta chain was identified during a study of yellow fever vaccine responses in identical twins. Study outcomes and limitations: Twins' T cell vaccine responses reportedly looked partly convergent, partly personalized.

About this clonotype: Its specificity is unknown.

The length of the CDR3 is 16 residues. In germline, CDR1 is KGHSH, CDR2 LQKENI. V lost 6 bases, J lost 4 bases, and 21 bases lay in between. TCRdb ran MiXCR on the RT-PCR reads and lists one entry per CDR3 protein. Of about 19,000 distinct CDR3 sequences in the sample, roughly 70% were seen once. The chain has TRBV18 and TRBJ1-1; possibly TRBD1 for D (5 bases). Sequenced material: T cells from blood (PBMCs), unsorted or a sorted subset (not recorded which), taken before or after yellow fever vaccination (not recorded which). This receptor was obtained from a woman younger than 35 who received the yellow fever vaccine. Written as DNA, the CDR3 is TGTGCCAGCTCTTCAAGGGAAGCCAGGGTGGTCACTGAAGCTTTCTTT. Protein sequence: CASSSREARVVTEAFF.